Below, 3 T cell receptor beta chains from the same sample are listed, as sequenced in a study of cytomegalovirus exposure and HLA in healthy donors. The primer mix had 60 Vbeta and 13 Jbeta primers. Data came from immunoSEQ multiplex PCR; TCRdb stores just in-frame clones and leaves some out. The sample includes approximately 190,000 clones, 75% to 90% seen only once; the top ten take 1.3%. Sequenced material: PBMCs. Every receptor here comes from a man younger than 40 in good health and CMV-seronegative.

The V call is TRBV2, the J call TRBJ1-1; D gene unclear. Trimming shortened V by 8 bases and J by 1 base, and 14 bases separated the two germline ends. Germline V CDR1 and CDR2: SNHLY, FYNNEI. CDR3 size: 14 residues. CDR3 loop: CASVAETGNTEAFF. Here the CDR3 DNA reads TGTGCCAGCGTTGCCGAAACGGGGAACACTGAAGCTTTCTTT.

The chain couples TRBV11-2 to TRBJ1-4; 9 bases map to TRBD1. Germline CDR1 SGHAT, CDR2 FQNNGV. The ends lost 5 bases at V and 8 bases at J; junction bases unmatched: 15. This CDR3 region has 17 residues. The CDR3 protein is CASSQGRGQGPEEKLFF. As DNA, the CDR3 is TGTGCCAGCAGCCAGGGCAGAGGACAGGGGCCTGAAGAAAAACTGTTTTTT. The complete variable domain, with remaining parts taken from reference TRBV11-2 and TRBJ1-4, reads EAGVAQSPRYKIIEKRQSVAFWCNPISGHATLYWYQQILGQGPKLLIQFQNNGVVDDSQLPKDRFSAERLKGVDSTLKIQPAKLEDSAVYLCASSQGRGQGPEEKLFFGSGTQLSVL.

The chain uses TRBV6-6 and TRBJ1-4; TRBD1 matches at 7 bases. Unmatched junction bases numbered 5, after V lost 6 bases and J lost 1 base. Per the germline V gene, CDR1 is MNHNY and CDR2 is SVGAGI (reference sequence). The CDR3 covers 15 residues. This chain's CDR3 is CASSRGQITNEKLFF. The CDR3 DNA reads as TGTGCCAGCAGCAGGGGACAGATAACTAATGAAAAACTGTTTTTT.